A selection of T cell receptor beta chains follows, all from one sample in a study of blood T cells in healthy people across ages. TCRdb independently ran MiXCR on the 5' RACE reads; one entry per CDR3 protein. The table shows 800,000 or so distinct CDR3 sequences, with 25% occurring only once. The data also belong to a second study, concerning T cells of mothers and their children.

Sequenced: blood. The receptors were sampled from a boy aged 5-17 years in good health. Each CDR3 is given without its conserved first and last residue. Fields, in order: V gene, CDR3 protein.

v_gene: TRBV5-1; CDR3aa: ASSTGGQGSDIQY
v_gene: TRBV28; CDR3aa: ASSPVAGGTYEQY
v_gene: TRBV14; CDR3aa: AGAKGQPNTEAF
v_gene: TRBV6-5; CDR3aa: ASSLTSGRSDTQY
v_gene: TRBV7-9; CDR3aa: ASSPFSSGSYSSHNEQF
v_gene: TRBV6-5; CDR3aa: ASSYSLAGEGLGETQY
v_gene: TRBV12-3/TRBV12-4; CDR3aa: ASSPLAGGFPYEQY
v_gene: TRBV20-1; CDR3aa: SARDRLAAYNEQF
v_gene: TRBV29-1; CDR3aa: SVALGVNYGYT
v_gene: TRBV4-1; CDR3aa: ASSQDSGVTNEKLF
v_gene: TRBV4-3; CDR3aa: ASSQADSYEQY
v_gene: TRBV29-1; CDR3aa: SVVSGNTIY
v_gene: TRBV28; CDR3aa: ASSFSRPSGTYEQY